These 13 T cell receptor beta chains were all obtained from the same sample, sequenced in a study of cytomegalovirus exposure and HLA in healthy donors. Researchers ran the PCR with 60 Vbeta and 13 Jbeta primers. Method: immunoSEQ multiplex PCR; TCRdb's copy keeps in-frame clones and lacks some. This table holds about 190,000 clones, around 84% found once. The specimen was PBMCs. Source of these receptors: a boy between 2 and 10 years old in good health and CMV-seronegative.

This clone occurred a few times. The rearrangement joins TRBV6-4 to TRBJ2-3; D is perhaps TRBD2 (6 bases). V lost 3 bases, J lost 1 base, and 11 bases lay in between. The CDR3 is made up of 15 amino acids. CDR1 is MRHNA, CDR2 SNTAGT, per germline. The DNA of the CDR3 is TGTGCCAGCAGTGAGACGGGGGAAGGCACAGATACGCAGTATTTT. It translates to CASSETGEGTDTQYF.

The chain uses TRBV29-1 and TRBJ2-1; 8 nucleotides line up with TRBD2. V lost 8 bases and J lost 0; bases outside the gene matches: 6. The CDR3 covers 14 residues. Germline assignment: CDR1 SQVTM and CDR2 ANQGSEA. CDR3 DNA: TGCAGCTCTGGACGGGAGGGCTCCTACAATGAGCAGTTCTTC. Protein: CSSGREGSYNEQFF.

This rearrangement joins TRBV7-9 to TRBJ2-3; a weak D match, TRBD2 (6 bases). The CDR3 spans 13 residues. Germline V gene sequence: CDR1 SEHNR, CDR2 FQNEAQ (reference sequence). V was trimmed by 0 bases and J by 7 bases, leaving 8 bases between them. The CDR3 loop reads CASSLAGGYTQYF. In DNA form, the CDR3 reads TGTGCCAGCAGCTTAGCGGGGGGATATACGCAGTATTTT.

The genes are TRBV2 and TRBJ2-5, with D tentatively TRBD2 (6 bases). The CDR3 sequence is 15 residues long. Germline V CDR1 and CDR2: SNHLY, FYNNEI. V gave up 0 bases and J gave up 2 bases, with 10 bases separating them. CDR3 protein: CASSEARRGQETQYF. The CDR3 DNA follows: TGTGCCAGCAGTGAAGCCCGGCGGGGTCAAGAGACCCAGTACTTC.

The chain combines TRBV6-1 with TRBJ2-3; D is perhaps TRBD2 (7 bases). The length of the CDR3 is 14 residues. Germline lookup yields CDR1 MNHNS and CDR2 SASEGT. Between the trimmed V and J ends, which lost 3 bases and 2 bases, there was a span of 9 bases. For the CDR3, the DNA is TGTGCCAGCAGTGAGCGGGGGCTCACAGATACGCAGTATTTT. Amino acid sequence: CASSERGLTDTQYF.

The J gene is TRBJ2-2, the V gene TRBV18, with D perhaps matching TRBD2 (6 bases). CDR1 and CDR2 from the germline V gene are KGHSH and LQKENI. V was shortened by 1 base and J by 3 bases, with 6 bases between the two germline ends. The CDR3 contains 14 residues. The CDR3 spells CASSPLADTGELFF. The CDR3 DNA sequence: TGTGCCAGCTCACCACTAGCGGACACCGGGGAGCTGTTTTTT.

This chain joins TRBV11-2 and TRBJ2-3; D ambiguous. The CDR3 is made up of 16 amino acids. The V and J ends lost 5 bases and 0 bases respectively, with 15 bases between them. CDR1 is SGHAT, CDR2 FQNNGV, per germline. The CDR3 loop reads CASSPSSYSSTDTQYF. Written as DNA, the CDR3 is TGTGCCAGCAGCCCATCGTCCTACTCTAGCACAGATACGCAGTATTTT.

This clone is a singleton in its sample. V is TRBV29-1 and J is TRBJ1-2; D is perhaps TRBD1 (6 bases). CDR1 is SQVTM, CDR2 ANQGSEA, per germline. The V end lost 3 bases, the J end lost 0 bases, and 14 bases lay between the germline ends. This CDR3 is built from 15 residues. As DNA, the CDR3 is TGCAGCGTTGAGGGGAGACAGGTTACTAACTATGGCTACACCTTC. This encodes CSVEGRQVTNYGYTF.

This chain uses TRBV19 with TRBJ1-5; 10 positions match TRBD1. The length of the CDR3 is 16 residues. The germline V gene encodes CDR1 LNHDA and CDR2 SQIVND (reference sequence). V shed 5 bases, J shed 4 bases, and the junction held 8 bases outside the gene matches. Here the CDR3 DNA reads TGTGCCAGTAGTCACCGGGACAGGGGACGGAATCAGCCCCAGCATTTT. This gives the protein CASSHRDRGRNQPQHF. Full variable domain (missing parts from reference TRBV19 and TRBJ1-5): DGGITQSPKYLFRKEGQNVTLSCEQNLNHDAMYWYRQDPGQGLRLIYYSQIVNDFQKGDIAEGYSVSREKKESFPLTVTSAQKNPTAFYLCASSHRDRGRNQPQHFGDGTRLSIL.

The J gene is TRBJ1-3, the V gene TRBV28; no clear D gene. Germline V gene data show CDR1 as MDHEN and CDR2 as SYDVKM. The CDR3 is made up of 12 amino acids. The V and J ends lost 6 bases and 2 bases respectively, with 5 bases between them. The CDR3 bases are TGTGCCAGCAGGGGCGCTGGAAACACCATATATTTT. Encoded protein: CASRGAGNTIYF.

V gene TRBV2 combines with J gene TRBJ2-1, with TRBD2 matching over 12 bases. The CDR3 totals 18 residues. V trimming: 0 bases; J trimming: 9 bases; junction bases outside the gene matches: 12. Germline CDR1 and CDR2: SNHLY and FYNNEI. The CDR3 coding sequence is TGTGCCAGCAGTGAAGCGCTTCGGCTAGCGGGAGGGCCGGGTGAGCAGTTCTTC. Amino acids: CASSEALRLAGGPGEQFF.

The rearrangement joins TRBV27 to TRBJ2-3; 12 bases are a match to TRBD2. The CDR3 has 17 amino acids. Looked up from germline, CDR1 is MNHEY and CDR2 is SMNVEV (reference sequence). The V segment lost 6 bases and the J segment 2 bases; nucleotides outside the gene matches: 9. Here the CDR3 reads CASRPTRLAGVTDTQYF. The CDR3 bases are TGTGCCAGCAGGCCGACCCGACTAGCGGGGGTCACAGATACGCAGTATTTT.

Written as DNA, the CDR3 is TGTGCCTGGAGTGCTCGGCGGTTGAACACTGAAGCTTTCTTT. Translation: CAWSARRLNTEAFF. V and J are TRBV30 and TRBJ1-1; D call uncertain. Germline values: CDR1 GTSNPN, CDR2 SVGIG (reference sequence). V was shortened by 1 base and J by 0 bases, with 9 bases between the two germline ends. The CDR3 runs 14 residues.